These 14 T cell receptor beta chains were all obtained from the same sample, sequenced in a study of cytomegalovirus exposure and HLA in healthy donors. The data were produced by immunoSEQ multiplex PCR, yet TCRdb's version contains in-frame clones alone and is incomplete. Altogether about 180,000 clones are present, about 85% being singletons, with the ten largest covering roughly 15%. Sequencing was done on a sample of PBMCs. These receptors all come from a man between 18 and 35 years old in good health and CMV-seropositive.

This clone is a singleton in its sample. The V and J genes are TRBV2 and TRBJ2-5, with 9 bases fitting TRBD2. The germline V gene encodes CDR1 SNHLY and CDR2 FYNNEI. The V and J ends lost 1 base and 5 bases, in that order; junction bases with no gene match: 11. CDR3 length: 17 residues. CDR3 residues: CASSEGIAGVRGETQYF. DNA of the CDR3: TGTGCCAGCAGTGAAGGGATAGCGGGGGTCCGGGGGGAGACCCAGTACTTC. Complete variable domain (other parts from reference TRBV2 and TRBJ2-5): EPEVTQTPSHQVTQMGQEVILRCVPISNHLYFYWYRQILGQKVEFLVSFYNNEISEKSEIFDDQFSVERPDGSNFTLKIRSTKLEDSAMYFCASSEGIAGVRGETQYFGPGTRLLVL.

The rearrangement joins TRBV5-8 to TRBJ2-5, with D possibly being TRBD2 (7 bases). CDR1 is SGHTS and CDR2 is YDEGEE in the germline V gene. The CDR3 contains 16 residues. V lost 4 bases and J lost 3, with 19 bases in between. The CDR3 region is CASSQGLRGGEETQYF. The CDR3 region has the DNA TGTGCCAGCAGCCAGGGGTTGCGGGGAGGGGAAGAGACCCAGTACTTC.

V is TRBV30 and J is TRBJ2-2; TRBD2 might be the D (6 bases). Germline V CDR1 and CDR2: GTSNPN, SVGIG (reference sequence). The ends were cut back, 4 bases at V and 2 bases at J, with 8 bases in the middle. The CDR3 spans 13 residues. The CDR3 protein is CAWKGTNTGELFF. The CDR3 DNA follows: TGTGCCTGGAAAGGGACTAACACCGGGGAGCTGTTTTTT.

The chain is built from TRBV6-5 and TRBJ1-2, with D possibly being TRBD1 (6 bases). V lost 5 bases, J lost 0 bases, and 13 bases lay in between. Germline V lookup: CDR1 MNHEY, CDR2 SVGAGI. The CDR3 loop spans 15 amino acids. In DNA, the CDR3 is TGTGCCAGCAGTCAGGGGATGAGTGCTAACTATGGCTACACCTTC. Its translation: CASSQGMSANYGYTF.

The gene calls are TRBV9 and TRBJ2-3, with TRBD2 matching over 10 bases. This CDR3 spans 17 amino acids. With V trimmed by 5 bases and J by 3 bases, 12 bases remained unmatched. Germline CDR1 reads SGDLS; CDR2 reads YYNGEE. This CDR3 is CASSPASGSGGTDTQYF. The CDR3 DNA reads as TGTGCCAGCAGTCCGGCTAGCGGGAGTGGAGGGACAGATACGCAGTATTTT.

V and J are TRBV9 and TRBJ1-1; 7 positions match TRBD1. The CDR3 has 12 residues. Germline CDR1 and CDR2: SGDLS and YYNGEE. V shed 3 bases and J 5 bases; nucleotides not matched to a gene: 1. CDR3 coding DNA: TGTGCCAGCAGCGCGACAGGGACTGAAGCTTTCTTT. Amino acid sequence: CASSATGTEAFF. Full variable domain (remainder filled in from reference TRBV9 and TRBJ1-1): DSGVTQTPKHLITATGQRVTLRCSPRSGDLSVYWYQQSLDQGLQFLIQYYNGEERAKGNILERFSAQQFPDLHSELNLSSLELGDSALYFCASSATGTEAFFGQGTRLTVV.

The V gene is TRBV7-9, the J gene TRBJ2-2, with TRBD2 matching 9 bases. V lost 5 bases to trimming and J lost 6 bases; unmatched junction nucleotides: 10. The germline V gene has CDR1 SEHNR and CDR2 FQNEAQ (reference sequence). The CDR3 covers 16 residues. As DNA, the CDR3 is TGTGCCAGCAGCCACCCTGGCGGGAGGGCCCCCGGGGAGCTGTTTTTT. Amino acid sequence: CASSHPGGRAPGELFF.

The chain has TRBV30 and TRBJ1-5, with D perhaps TRBD1 (5 bases). Trimming took 3 bases from V and 4 from J, leaving 13 bases between them. This CDR3 region has 14 residues. CDR1 is GTSNPN, CDR2 SVGIG, per germline (reference sequence). The CDR3 sequence: CAWSDGGLNQPQHF. The CDR3 bases are TGTGCCTGGAGCGACGGGGGGTTAAATCAGCCCCAGCATTTT.

The V call is TRBV6-5, the J call TRBJ2-7, with D possibly matching TRBD2 (7 bases). Trimming stripped 7 bases from V and 2 bases from J, with 15 bases between. CDR3 length: 14 amino acids. Germline CDR1 and CDR2: MNHEY and SVGAGI. The CDR3 sequence: CASTRGGPAYEQYF. The CDR3 region has the DNA TGTGCCAGCACTAGGGGGGGGCCGGCCTACGAGCAGTACTTC.

This clone was detected only a few times. The chain is built from TRBV6-1 and TRBJ2-2, with 7 positions matching TRBD2. Per germline, CDR1 MNHNS and CDR2 SASEGT. This CDR3 is 14 amino acids long. The ends lost 2 bases at V and 3 bases at J; junction bases unmatched: 0. In DNA, the CDR3 is TGTGCCAGCAGTGAACTAGCGGACACCGGGGAGCTGTTTTTT. Amino acid sequence: CASSELADTGELFF.

V and J are TRBV29-1 and TRBJ1-3; 8 nucleotides match TRBD1. The germline V gene encodes CDR1 SQVTM and CDR2 ANQGSEA. The CDR3 spans 15 residues. V shed 4 bases, J shed 2 bases, and the junction held 7 bases outside the gene matches. The CDR3 DNA reads TGCAGCGTTGGAGAACAGACAGGGGCTGGAAACACCATATATTTT. Its translation: CSVGEQTGAGNTIYF.

The CDR3 here is CSVESPVEQFF. DNA for the CDR3: TGCAGCGTTGAGTCCCCCGTCGAGCAGTTCTTC. The V and J genes are TRBV29-1 and TRBJ2-1; D unclear. Trimming removed 3 bases from V and 10 bases from J, with 10 bases in between. The CDR3 spans 11 residues. Germline loops: CDR1 SQVTM, CDR2 ANQGSEA.

J is TRBJ2-7 and V is TRBV7-6, with D possibly matching TRBD2 (6 bases). Trimming left V 2 bases short and J 5 bases short, with 13 bases between. This CDR3 has 14 residues. CDR1 is SGHVS and CDR2 is FNYEAQ in the germline V gene. The CDR3: CASSLQGGGDEQYF. CDR3 bases: TGTGCCAGCAGCTTACAGGGCGGCGGGGACGAGCAGTACTTC.

The chain recombines TRBV11-2 with TRBJ2-1, with D perhaps matching TRBD2 (5 bases). The CDR3 runs to 14 residues. V gave up 2 bases and J gave up 8 bases, with 13 bases separating them. Germline lookup yields CDR1 SGHAT and CDR2 FQNNGV. The CDR3 region is CASSLSLAPHEQFF. The CDR3 DNA follows: TGTGCCAGCAGCTTATCGCTAGCCCCACATGAGCAGTTCTTC.